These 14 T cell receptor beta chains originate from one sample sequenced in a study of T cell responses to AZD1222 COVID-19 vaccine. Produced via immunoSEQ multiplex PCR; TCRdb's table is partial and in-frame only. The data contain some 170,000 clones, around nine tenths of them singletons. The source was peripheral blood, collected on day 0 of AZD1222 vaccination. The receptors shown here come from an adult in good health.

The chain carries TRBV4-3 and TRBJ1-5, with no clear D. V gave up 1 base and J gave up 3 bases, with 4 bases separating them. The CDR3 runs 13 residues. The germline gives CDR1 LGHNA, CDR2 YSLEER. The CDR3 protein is CASSQGSNQPQHF. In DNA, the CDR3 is TGCGCCAGCAGCCAAGGGTCCAATCAGCCCCAGCATTTT.

CDR3 coding DNA: TGTGCCAGTAGTATAGCTAGCGGGAACTACGAGCAGTACTTC. Amino acid sequence: CASSIASGNYEQYF. This chain uses TRBV19 with TRBJ2-7; TRBD2 matches 9 bases. The ends lost 1 base at V and 3 bases at J; junction bases unmatched: 1. The germline V gene has CDR1 LNHDA and CDR2 SQIVND (reference sequence). The CDR3 runs to 14 residues.

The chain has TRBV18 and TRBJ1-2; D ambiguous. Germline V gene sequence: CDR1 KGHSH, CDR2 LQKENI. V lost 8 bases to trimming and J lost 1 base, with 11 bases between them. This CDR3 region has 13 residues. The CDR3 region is CASANTDNYGYTF. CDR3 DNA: TGTGCCAGCGCGAACACCGATAACTATGGCTACACCTTC.

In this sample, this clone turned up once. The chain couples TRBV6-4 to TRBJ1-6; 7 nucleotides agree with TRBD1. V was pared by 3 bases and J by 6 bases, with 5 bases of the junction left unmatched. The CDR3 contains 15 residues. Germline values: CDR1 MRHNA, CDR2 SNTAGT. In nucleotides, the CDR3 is TGTGCCAGCAGTGAACAGGGGATAGGTAATTCACCCCTCCACTTT. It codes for CASSEQGIGNSPLHF.

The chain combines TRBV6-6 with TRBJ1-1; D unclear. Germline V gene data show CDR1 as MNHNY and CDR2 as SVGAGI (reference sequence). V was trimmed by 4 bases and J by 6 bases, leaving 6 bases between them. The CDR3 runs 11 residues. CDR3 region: CASSFTAEAFF. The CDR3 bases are TGTGCCAGCAGTTTCACCGCTGAAGCTTTCTTT.

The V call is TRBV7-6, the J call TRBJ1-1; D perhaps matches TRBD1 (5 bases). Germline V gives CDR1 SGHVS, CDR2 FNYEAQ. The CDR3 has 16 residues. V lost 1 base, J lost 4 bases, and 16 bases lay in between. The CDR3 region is CASSLGDWVEGTEAFF. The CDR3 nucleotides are TGTGCCAGCAGCTTAGGGGACTGGGTGGAGGGCACTGAAGCTTTCTTT.

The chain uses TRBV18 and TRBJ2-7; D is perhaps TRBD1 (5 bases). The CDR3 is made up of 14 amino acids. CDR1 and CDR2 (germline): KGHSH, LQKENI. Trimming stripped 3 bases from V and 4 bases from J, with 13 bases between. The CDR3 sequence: CASSPSTDGYEQYF. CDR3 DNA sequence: TGTGCCAGCTCACCCTCGACAGATGGGTACGAGCAGTACTTC. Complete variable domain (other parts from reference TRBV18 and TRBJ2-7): NAGVMQNPRHLVRRRGQEARLRCSPMKGHSHVYWYRQLPEEGLKFMVYLQKENIIDESGMPKERFSAEFPKEGPSILRIQQVVRGDSAAYFCASSPSTDGYEQYFGPGTRLTVT.

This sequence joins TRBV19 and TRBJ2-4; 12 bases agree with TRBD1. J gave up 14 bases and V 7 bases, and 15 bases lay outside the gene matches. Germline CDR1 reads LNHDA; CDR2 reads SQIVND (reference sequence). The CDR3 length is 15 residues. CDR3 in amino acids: CASTKTGTGGTGEYF. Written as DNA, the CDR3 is TGTGCCAGTACCAAAACCGGGACAGGGGGCACTGGGGAGTACTTC.

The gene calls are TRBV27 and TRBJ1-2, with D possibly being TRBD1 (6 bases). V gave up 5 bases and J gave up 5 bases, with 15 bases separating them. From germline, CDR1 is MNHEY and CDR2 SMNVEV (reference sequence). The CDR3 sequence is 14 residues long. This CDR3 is CASSPGQRTYGYTF. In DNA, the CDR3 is TGTGCCAGCAGTCCCGGACAGAGAACTTATGGCTACACCTTC.

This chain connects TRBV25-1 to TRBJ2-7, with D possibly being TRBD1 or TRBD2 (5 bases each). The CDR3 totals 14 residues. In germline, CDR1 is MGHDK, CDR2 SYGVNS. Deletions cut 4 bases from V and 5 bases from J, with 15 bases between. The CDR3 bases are TGTGCCAGCAGTGTACCGGGTCGGGACCACGAGCAGTACTTC. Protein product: CASSVPGRDHEQYF.

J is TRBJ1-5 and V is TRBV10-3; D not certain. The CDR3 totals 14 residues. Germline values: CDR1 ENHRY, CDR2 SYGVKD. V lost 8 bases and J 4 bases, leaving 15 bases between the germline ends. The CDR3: CAIGLGMGNQPQHF. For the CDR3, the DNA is TGTGCCATCGGACTGGGGATGGGGAATCAGCCCCAGCATTTT.

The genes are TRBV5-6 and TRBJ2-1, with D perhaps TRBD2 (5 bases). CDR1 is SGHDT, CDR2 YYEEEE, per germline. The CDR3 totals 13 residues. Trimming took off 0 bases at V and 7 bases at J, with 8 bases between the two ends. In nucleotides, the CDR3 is TGTGCCAGCAGCTTGGGGACTGTGAATGAGCAGTTCTTC. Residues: CASSLGTVNEQFF.

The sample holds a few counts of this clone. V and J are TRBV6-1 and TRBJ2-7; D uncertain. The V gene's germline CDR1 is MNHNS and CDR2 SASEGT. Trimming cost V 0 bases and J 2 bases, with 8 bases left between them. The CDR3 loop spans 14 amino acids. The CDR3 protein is CASSEAQDTYEQYF. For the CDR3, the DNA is TGTGCCAGCAGTGAAGCTCAGGATACCTACGAGCAGTACTTC.

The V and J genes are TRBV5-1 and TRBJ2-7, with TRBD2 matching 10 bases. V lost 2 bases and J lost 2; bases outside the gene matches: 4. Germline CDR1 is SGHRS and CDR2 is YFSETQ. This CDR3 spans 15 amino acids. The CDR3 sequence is CASSLGTSETYEQYF. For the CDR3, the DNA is TGCGCCAGCAGCTTAGGGACTAGCGAAACCTACGAGCAGTACTTC.